The rows below give T cell receptor beta chains drawn from one sample of a study of blood T cell repertoires in COVID-19. Profiled with immunoSEQ multiplex PCR; TCRdb holds only in-frame clones, not every one. This repertoire shows around 150,000 clones, approximately 88% found once; its top ten account for about 10%. Sequencing was carried out using peripheral blood. These receptors came from a woman aged 80 or over with active or convalescent COVID-19. Each CDR3 is given with its conserved first and last residue. A D gene is named only where the DNA matches it firmly. The size of a clone is reported for some rows only, either as once, few or many, or as a class for expanded clones.

TRBJ2-1 NA TRBV2 TRBD2 CASIPSGSGNNEQFF TGTGCCAGCATTCCTAGCGGGTCCGGAAACAATGAGCAGTTCTTC
TRBJ2-7 NA TRBV27 NA CASSLYSRSLSYEQYF TGTGCCAGCAGTTTATATTCCAGGTCCCTCTCCTACGAGCAGTACTTC
TRBJ2-7 NA TRBV6-2/TRBV6-3 NA CASSYSRLPNQVYEQYF TGTGCCAGCAGTTACTCGAGATTACCCAACCAGGTCTACGAGCAGTACTTC
TRBJ2-7 few TRBV3-1/TRBV3-2 NA CASSQAGTPSYEQYF TGTGCCAGCAGCCAAGCGGGGACACCCTCCTACGAGCAGTACTTC
TRBJ1-5 NA TRBV6-2/TRBV6-3 NA CASSEGSLVYSNQPQHF TGTGCCAGCAGCGAGGGCAGTCTCGTCTATAGCAATCAGCCCCAGCATTTT
TRBJ1-1 NA TRBV10-3 TRBD1 CAISESGRGKDEAFF TGTGCCATCAGTGAGTCCGGCAGGGGGAAGGATGAAGCTTTCTTT
TRBJ2-3 NA TRBV3-1/TRBV3-2 TRBD2 CASRLTSGGAKTDTQYF TGTGCCAGCAGACTGACTAGCGGGGGGGCCAAAACAGATACGCAGTATTTT
TRBJ1-2 NA TRBV6-2/TRBV6-3 NA CASTPRGAFGNYGYTF TGTGCCAGCACCCCCCGGGGGGCCTTCGGCAACTATGGCTACACCTTC
TRBJ1-2 NA TRBV14 NA CASSQDTGYGYTF TGTGCCAGCAGCCAAGATACCGGGTATGGCTACACCTTC
TRBJ2-7 NA TRBV27 TRBD1 CASSLTGVYEQYF TGTGCCAGCAGTTTAACAGGGGTGTACGAGCAGTACTTC
TRBJ1-4 NA TRBV10-1 NA CASSEGGANEKLFF TGCGCCAGCAGTGAGGGGGGGGCAAATGAAAAACTGTTTTTT
TRBJ1-1 NA TRBV10-3 TRBD1 CAISSGGTNTEAFF TGTGCCATCAGTTCAGGGGGGACGAACACTGAAGCTTTCTTT
TRBJ1-5 once TRBV21-1 NA CASSEGNNSNQPQHF TGTGCCAGCAGTGAGGGAAATAATAGCAATCAGCCCCAGCATTTT
TRBJ1-1 NA TRBV7-9 NA CASSLGGVYTEAFF TGTGCCAGCAGCTTAGGGGGAGTTTACACTGAAGCTTTCTTT
TRBJ1-2 NA TRBV10-3 NA CAIRQEGGYTF TGTGCCATCAGACAGGAGGGTGGCTACACCTTC
TRBJ2-3 NA TRBV18 NA CASSPAGPTDTQYF TGTGCCAGCTCACCGGCGGGGCCCACAGATACGCAGTATTTT
TRBJ1-1 NA TRBV6-2/TRBV6-3 TRBD1 CASSIGQAFPGAFF TGTGCCAGCAGTATCGGACAGGCATTTCCCGGGGCTTTCTTT
TRBJ1-2 NA TRBV2 NA CASKPGQSAYGYTF TGTGCCAGCAAACCAGGGCAAAGTGCCTATGGCTACACCTTC
TRBJ1-1 few TRBV19 TRBD1 CASIKTGATEAFF TGTGCCAGTATCAAAACAGGGGCCACTGAAGCTTTCTTT
TRBJ1-5 NA TRBV2 TRBD1 CASRNDRGGNQPQHF TGTGCCAGCAGGAACGACAGGGGAGGGAATCAGCCCCAGCATTTT
TRBJ2-6 once TRBV6-5 NA CACRQLSGANVLTF TGTGCCTGTCGACAGCTCTCTGGGGCCAACGTCCTGACTTTC
TRBJ1-1 NA TRBV4-3 NA CASSQEPGVGGNTEAFF TGCGCCAGCAGCCAAGAGCCGGGGGTCGGGGGGAACACTGAAGCTTTCTTT
TRBJ1-6 few TRBV19 NA CATQDRYNSPLHF TGTGCCACACAGGACCGCTATAATTCACCCCTCCACTTT
TRBJ1-4 NA TRBV20-1 TRBD1 CSASWQGADKLFF TGCAGTGCTAGTTGGCAGGGGGCGGATAAACTGTTTTTT
TRBJ1-2 NA TRBV19 NA CASSIDGGTRSGYTF TGTGCCAGTAGTATAGATGGCGGGACTCGGAGCGGCTACACCTTC
TRBJ1-5 NA TRBV5-4 TRBD1 CASSYSGQGIGQPQHF TGTGCCAGCAGCTATTCGGGACAGGGAATTGGGCAGCCCCAGCATTTT
TRBJ1-2 NA TRBV5-6 NA CASSLMEGYGYTF TGTGCCAGCAGCTTGATGGAGGGTTATGGCTACACCTTC
TRBJ1-1 NA TRBV5-8 TRBD1 CASSSRQDRGYSGTEAFF TGTGCCAGCAGCTCCCGTCAGGACAGGGGGTATAGCGGTACTGAAGCTTTCTTT
TRBJ2-2 once TRBV4-1 TRBD2 CASSQPPSGANTGELFF TGCGCCAGCAGCCAACCCCCTAGCGGGGCGAACACCGGGGAGCTGTTTTTT
TRBJ1-1 NA TRBV5-8 TRBD1 CASSPWPGQGEAFF TGTGCCAGCAGCCCCTGGCCGGGACAGGGTGAAGCTTTCTTT
TRBJ1-1 NA TRBV5-4 TRBD1 CASSRGQAEEAFF TGTGCCAGCAGCAGGGGACAGGCTGAAGAAGCTTTCTTT
TRBJ2-3 NA TRBV27 TRBD2 CASSLSRRGGLDTQYF TGTGCCAGCAGTTTATCGCGGCGGGGGGGCCTAGATACGCAGTATTTT
TRBJ1-5 NA TRBV6-2/TRBV6-3 TRBD1 CASSYGQGAQPQHF TGTGCCAGCAGCTATGGACAGGGGGCTCAGCCCCAGCATTTT
TRBJ2-7 NA TRBV7-9 TRBD1 CASSLGTGAGQYF TGTGCCAGCAGCTTAGGGACAGGGGCCGGGCAGTACTTC
TRBJ1-2 NA TRBV29-1 NA CSVEGPNGYTF TGCAGCGTTGAAGGGCCGAATGGCTACACCTTC
TRBJ1-6 NA TRBV6-1 NA CASSDGGRSPLHF TGTGCCAGCAGTGACGGGGGACGATCACCCCTCCACTTT
TRBJ2-3 NA TRBV2 NA CASSKETEKDTQYF TGTGCCAGCAGCAAAGAGACAGAAAAAGATACGCAGTATTTT
TRBJ1-5 NA TRBV6-5 TRBD1 CASSYGRGQDQPQHF TGTGCCAGCAGTTACGGCAGGGGGCAGGATCAGCCCCAGCATTTT